These 14 T cell receptor beta chains share one sample of origin, sequenced in a study of CD8+ T cells in alopecia areata. Treatment described: oral pan-JAK inhibitor, 5-10 mg twice daily. Extraction of RNA preceded its reverse transcription into cDNA, which served as the sequencing template. Sequencing was performed with immunoSEQ multiplex PCR; in TCRdb, only in-frame clones are kept and a portion is missing. The sample has some 190,000 clones, 60% seen once. The sequencing used CD4+ T cells sorted from blood, collected at week 24, from a patient treated with tofacitinib. Receptors were obtained from a human donor with alopecia areata.

This chain connects TRBV29-1 to TRBJ2-3; a weak D match, TRBD2 (6 bases). Trimming cost V 5 bases and J 7 bases, with 13 bases left between them. This CDR3 has 12 amino acids. Germline V gene sequence: CDR1 SQVTM, CDR2 ANQGSEA. Here the CDR3 reads CSVIGTPNTQYF. CDR3 nucleotides: TGCAGCGTTATAGGGACTCCTAATACGCAGTATTTT.

The rearrangement uses TRBV7-2 and TRBJ2-1; no clear D. Between the trimmed V and J ends, which lost 2 bases and 6 bases, there was a span of 8 bases. The CDR3 runs 13 residues. CDR1 SGHTA and CDR2 FQGNSA come from the germline V gene. The CDR3 sequence is CASSLSTRNEQFF. CDR3 DNA: TGTGCCAGCAGCTTATCTACACGCAATGAGCAGTTCTTC. Supplemented by reference TRBV7-2 and TRBJ2-1, the full variable domain reads GAGVSQSPSNKVTEKGKDVELRCDPISGHTALYWYRQSLGQGLEFLIYFQGNSAPDKSGLPSDRFSAERTGGSVSTLTIQRTQQEDSAVYLCASSLSTRNEQFFGPGTRLTVL.

V and J are TRBV4-1 and TRBJ1-2; D remains unclear. CDR1 and CDR2 from the germline V gene are MGHRA and YSYEKL. CDR3 length equals 19 residues. Trimming cost V 1 base and J 5 bases, with 26 bases left between them. The CDR3 sequence is CASSQVGPGSVSDVYGYTF. As DNA, the CDR3 is TGCGCCAGCAGCCAAGTCGGTCCGGGTTCAGTCTCAGATGTATATGGCTACACCTTC.

This chain uses TRBV6-1 with TRBJ1-2; the D is unclear. CDR1 is MNHNS, CDR2 SASEGT, per germline. Trimming removed 2 bases at V and 3 bases at J, with 19 bases between. The CDR3 is made up of 17 amino acids. In DNA, the CDR3 is TGTGCCAGCAGTGAAAGGTGGGGATTGATGGAAGACTATGGCTACACCTTC. Protein product: CASSERWGLMEDYGYTF.

The V gene is TRBV7-9, the J gene TRBJ2-5, with D perhaps matching TRBD2 (6 bases). Between the trimmed V and J ends, which lost 1 base and 7 bases, there was a span of 13 bases. This CDR3 spans 14 amino acids. Looked up from germline, CDR1 is SEHNR and CDR2 is FQNEAQ (reference sequence). The DNA for the CDR3 is TGTGCCAGCAGCTTAGAGCCCGCCGGGGGGACCCAGTACTTC. It specifies CASSLEPAGGTQYF.

This clone came up once. The rearrangement links TRBV9 to TRBJ2-6; maybe TRBD2 (6 bases). The germline V gene has CDR1 SGDLS and CDR2 YYNGEE. The CDR3 runs to 17 residues. V lost 4 bases and J 4 bases, leaving 18 bases between the germline ends. The CDR3 coding sequence is TGTGCCAGCAGCCCGCGGACTACCCCCACCGGGGCCAACGTCCTGACTTTC. It translates to CASSPRTTPTGANVLTF.

Only a few counts were recorded for this clone. The rearrangement joins TRBV18 to TRBJ1-1; 10 bases fit TRBD1. The CDR3 totals 15 residues. The germline V gene encodes CDR1 KGHSH and CDR2 LQKENI. V lost 0 bases and J lost 8; bases outside the gene matches: 6. Here the CDR3 reads CASSPPSRQGAEAFF. The CDR3 coding sequence is TGTGCCAGCTCACCACCCTCAAGACAGGGGGCGGAAGCTTTCTTT.

The chain has TRBV11-3 and TRBJ2-1; 10 bases agree with TRBD2. V dropped 1 base and J dropped 9; count of bases not matched to a gene: 3. Germline lookup yields CDR1 SGHNT and CDR2 YENEEA. The CDR3 is 14 amino acids. The CDR3 sequence is CASSLAASGGEQFF. The DNA for the CDR3 is TGTGCCAGCAGCTTAGCCGCTAGCGGGGGTGAGCAGTTCTTC. Together with reference TRBV11-3 and TRBJ2-1, the CDR3 gives the full variable domain: EAGVVQSPRYKIIEKKQPVAFWCNPISGHNTLYWYLQNLGQGPELLIRYENEEAVDDSQLPKDRFSAERLKGVDSTLKIQPAELGDSAVYLCASSLAASGGEQFFGPGTRLTVL.

The rearrangement links TRBV12-5 to TRBJ2-3; D may correspond to TRBD1 or TRBD2 (5 bases each). Trimming took off 7 bases at V and 0 bases at J, with 11 bases between the two ends. Germline loops: CDR1 LGHNT, CDR2 FRNRAP. CDR3 length: 14 residues. CDR3 nucleotide sequence: TGTGCTAGTGTCAGGGTAGCGAGCACAGATACGCAGTATTTT. This gives the protein CASVRVASTDTQYF.

The chain joins TRBV4-3 to TRBJ2-7; D might be TRBD1 (6 bases). The CDR3 contains 13 residues. Deletions cut 4 bases from V and 2 bases from J, with 9 bases between. Germline CDR1 is LGHNA and CDR2 is YSLEER. The CDR3 loop is CASSRGQTYEQYF. The CDR3 nucleotides read TGCGCCAGCAGCCGAGGACAGACCTACGAGCAGTACTTC.

The CDR3 here is CASGSEGTMGGYTF. In nucleotides, the CDR3 is TGTGCTAGTGGAAGTGAAGGGACGATGGGCGGCTACACCTTC. The chain recombines TRBV12-5 with TRBJ1-2, with a tentative D call TRBD1 (5 bases). V lost 6 bases and J 8 bases, leaving 19 bases between the germline ends. Germline V gene sequence: CDR1 LGHNT, CDR2 FRNRAP. The length of the CDR3 is 14 residues.

The chain combines TRBV7-8 with TRBJ2-2; D is undetermined. Trimming shortened V by 5 bases and J by 4 bases, and 14 bases separated the two germline ends. The germline V gene has CDR1 SGHVS and CDR2 FQNEAQ. The CDR3 extends over 15 amino acids. The CDR3 coding sequence is TGTGCCAGCAGCCCAGGACGACTGCTCACCGGGGAGCTGTTTTTT. It codes for CASSPGRLLTGELFF.

This rearrangement joins TRBV29-1 to TRBJ1-5, with unresolved D. The CDR3 runs to 14 residues. From germline, CDR1 is SQVTM and CDR2 ANQGSEA. Trimming left V 7 bases short and J 1 base short, with 14 bases between. This chain's CDR3 is CSALSGVSNQPQHF. CDR3 DNA sequence: TGCAGCGCACTAAGCGGGGTCAGCAATCAGCCCCAGCATTTT.

The gene calls are TRBV29-1 and TRBJ2-3; no firm D call. Germline-derived CDR1 and CDR2 are SQVTM and ANQGSEA. The CDR3 is 12 residues long. The V end lost 6 bases, the J end lost 5 bases, and 12 bases lay between the germline ends. CDR3 DNA: TGCAGCGTAGCTGCTCTCCAAGATACGCAGTATTTT. Protein: CSVAALQDTQYF.